These 26 T cell receptor beta chains originate from one sample sequenced in a study of STAT5B mutations in CD4+ large granular lymphocyte leukemia. This table comes from immunoSEQ multiplex PCR, and its TCRdb copy is limited to in-frame clones, with some not included. The sample includes about 29,000 clones, roughly three quarters seen only once; the top ten take roughly 6.2%. The sample was CD4+ T cells from blood buffy coats. These receptors all stem from a human donor in good health.

The rearrangement joins TRBV6-6 to TRBJ1-5; D perhaps matches TRBD1 (5 bases). CDR3 length: 14 amino acids. Trimming left V 5 bases short and J 3 bases short, with 11 bases between. The germline V gene encodes CDR1 MNHNY and CDR2 SVGAGI (reference sequence). For the CDR3, the DNA is TGTGCCAGCAGTCGAGACAGTTTCAATCAGCCCCAGCATTTT. Residues: CASSRDSFNQPQHF.

The V call is TRBV29-1, the J call TRBJ2-5, with a tentative D call TRBD2 (6 bases). Per the germline V gene, CDR1 is SQVTM and CDR2 is ANQGSEA. V was shortened by 4 bases and J by 1 base, with 16 bases between the two germline ends. The CDR3 has 15 amino acids. The CDR3 bases are TGCAGCGTTGTTCGCGGGATAGGGTCCCAAGAGACCCAGTACTTC. This translates into CSVVRGIGSQETQYF.

The chain recombines TRBV15 with TRBJ2-2; D gene ambiguous. V was cut by 0 bases and J by 8 bases, with 10 bases left in between. Germline V CDR1 and CDR2: LNHNV, YYDKDF (reference sequence). The CDR3 is made up of 14 amino acids. CDR3 amino acids: CATSRDDWAGELFF. The CDR3 nucleotides read TGTGCCACCAGCAGAGATGACTGGGCGGGGGAGCTGTTTTTT. Combining the CDR3 with reference TRBV15 and TRBJ2-2 gives the whole variable domain DAMVIQNPRYQVTQFGKPVTLSCSQTLNHNVMYWYQQKSSQAPKLLFHYYDKDFNNEADTPDNFQSRRPNTSFCFLDIRSPGLGDTAMYLCATSRDDWAGELFFGEGSRLTVL.

The rearrangement joins TRBV7-8 to TRBJ1-5; 8 nucleotides align to TRBD1. After removal of 2 bases from V and 5 bases from J, the junction contained 5 bases not matched to a gene. Germline assignment: CDR1 SGHVS and CDR2 FQNEAQ. The CDR3 length is 15 residues. The CDR3 sequence is CASSLPWTGYQPQHF. For the CDR3, the DNA is TGTGCCAGCAGCTTACCCTGGACAGGGTATCAGCCCCAGCATTTT.

This sequence joins TRBV11-2 and TRBJ1-2; perhaps TRBD1 as D (6 bases). This CDR3 spans 13 amino acids. In germline, CDR1 is SGHAT, CDR2 FQNNGV. V was clipped by 7 bases and J by 4 bases, with 13 bases between them. CDR3 sequence (DNA): TGTGCCAGCAATCGCCGCAGGGGCTATGGCTACACCTTC. Translated: CASNRRRGYGYTF.

The chain recombines TRBV19 with TRBJ2-2, with D hard to call. The CDR3 sequence is 15 residues long. Germline V gene lookup returns CDR1 LNHDA and CDR2 SQIVND (reference sequence). The V and J ends lost 3 bases and 5 bases respectively, with 13 bases between them. Here the CDR3 reads CASSISPGRTGELFF. The CDR3 DNA follows: TGTGCCAGTAGTATCTCCCCGGGTAGGACCGGGGAGCTGTTTTTT.

The V gene is TRBV4-2, the J gene TRBJ2-1; TRBD2 matches 9 bases. Trimming removed 1 base from V and 8 bases from J; junction bases left unmatched: 6. This CDR3 comprises 15 residues. Per the germline V gene, CDR1 is LGHNA and CDR2 is YNFKEQ. CDR3: CASSQALAGRDEQFF. CDR3 DNA sequence: TGTGCCAGCAGCCAAGCACTAGCGGGTAGGGATGAGCAGTTCTTC.

V usage is TRBV5-6 and J usage is TRBJ1-5; maybe TRBD1 (6 bases). There are 16 residues in the CDR3. Per the germline V gene, CDR1 is SGHDT and CDR2 is YYEEEE. Trimming pared 0 bases from V and 0 bases from J, leaving 10 bases between. CDR3 residues: CASSLGGDNSNQPQHF. Written as DNA, the CDR3 is TGTGCCAGCAGCTTGGGGGGGGACAATAGCAATCAGCCCCAGCATTTT.

The chain couples TRBV4-1 to TRBJ1-1; TRBD1 agrees at 7 bases. V lost 1 base and J lost 1; bases outside the gene matches: 9. This CDR3 comprises 17 residues. Germline V gene lookup returns CDR1 MGHRA and CDR2 YSYEKL. Here the CDR3 DNA reads TGCGCCAGCAGCCAAGGGGTTCTCAGGGGGAGGAACACTGAAGCTTTCTTT. Translated, it gives CASSQGVLRGRNTEAFF.

The chain recombines TRBV6-1 with TRBJ2-7; D call uncertain. V gave up 1 base and J gave up 5 bases, with 12 bases separating them. This CDR3 spans 14 amino acids. Germline assignment: CDR1 MNHNS and CDR2 SASEGT. Written as DNA, the CDR3 is TGTGCCAGCAGTGAAGGGAGCTGGGCCCACGAGCAGTACTTC. It translates to CASSEGSWAHEQYF.

This chain links TRBV10-3 with TRBJ2-3, with D maybe TRBD2 (7 bases). Trimming pared 4 bases from V and 0 bases from J, leaving 14 bases between. This CDR3 contains 16 residues. Germline lookup yields CDR1 ENHRY and CDR2 SYGVKD. The CDR3 coding sequence is TGTGCCATCAGTGGGACGGGGGGCACTAGCACAGATACGCAGTATTTT. It yields the protein CAISGTGGTSTDTQYF.

The CDR3 region has the DNA TGTGCCACCAGCACCGGTGGGGCGGGGCCATTCGAAGAGACCCAGTACTTC. Translated, it gives CATSTGGAGPFEETQYF. This chain links TRBV15 with TRBJ2-5; perhaps TRBD2 as D (6 bases). V lost 4 bases, J lost 3 bases, and 21 bases lay in between. Germline V gives CDR1 LNHNV, CDR2 YYDKDF (reference sequence). The CDR3 totals 17 residues.

This clone has a handful of counts. The chain joins TRBV7-2 to TRBJ1-3; no clear D gene. The CDR3 length is 13 residues. Germline-derived CDR1 and CDR2 are SGHTA and FQGNSA. Trimming cost V 5 bases and J 4 bases, with 9 bases left between them. The CDR3 loop is CASSPSRGNTIYF. The CDR3 nucleotides are TGTGCCAGCAGCCCGAGCCGGGGAAACACCATATATTTT.

The V gene is TRBV7-9, the J gene TRBJ1-1; D is unresolved. From germline, CDR1 is SEHNR and CDR2 FQNEAQ (reference sequence). V lost 0 bases and J lost 5, with 7 bases in between. The CDR3 is 13 amino acids. The CDR3 nucleotides are TGTGCCAGCAGCTTAGCCCGGCAGACTGAAGCTTTCTTT. It yields the protein CASSLARQTEAFF.

CDR3 residues: CAIREGNYGYTF. The CDR3 nucleotides read TGTGCCATCCGGGAGGGTAACTATGGCTACACCTTC. The rearrangement joins TRBV7-2 to TRBJ1-2, with D unresolved. Germline CDR1 is SGHTA and CDR2 is FQGNSA. CDR3 length: 12 residues. The V end was cut by 10 bases, the J end by 1 base, with 10 bases between.

The table lists this clone with a few counts. This rearrangement joins TRBV10-3 to TRBJ1-2; 8 bases agree with TRBD1. V shed 5 bases, J shed 2 bases, and the junction held 4 bases outside the gene matches. CDR3 length: 14 amino acids. Per the germline V gene, CDR1 is ENHRY and CDR2 is SYGVKD. CDR3 DNA: TGTGCCATCAGTTCCGGACAGGGCAACTATGGCTACACCTTC. Its protein is CAISSGQGNYGYTF.

The chain's CDR3 is CAISEFGNEQFF. CDR3 nucleotides: TGTGCCATCAGTGAGTTCGGCAATGAGCAGTTCTTC. The J gene is TRBJ2-1, the V gene TRBV10-3, with D hard to call. Per germline, CDR1 ENHRY and CDR2 SYGVKD. This CDR3 contains 12 residues. V dropped 1 base and J dropped 6 bases, with 4 bases sitting between them.

V and J are TRBV6-1 and TRBJ2-5; 7 positions agree with TRBD2. CDR1 and CDR2 (germline): MNHNS, SASEGT. This CDR3 has 13 amino acids. J was trimmed by 1 base and V by 7 bases; bases with no gene match: 3. The CDR3 DNA is TGTGCCAGCAAGCCGGGGGGCCAAGAGACCCAGTACTTC. Its protein product is CASKPGGQETQYF.

A word on this clone: This sample also contains other DNA sequences that code for the same CDR3. The CDR3 sequence is CASSTQGGSNQPQHF. As DNA, the CDR3 is TGTGCCAGTAGTACCCAGGGGGGAAGCAATCAGCCCCAGCATTTT. This sequence joins TRBV19 and TRBJ1-5; 7 nucleotides align to TRBD1. This CDR3 has 15 residues. CDR1 is LNHDA, CDR2 SQIVND, per germline (reference sequence). The ends lost 4 bases at V and 1 base at J; junction bases unmatched: 4.

V is TRBV11-2 and J is TRBJ1-1; D is possibly TRBD1 (6 bases). Germline-derived CDR1 and CDR2 are SGHAT and FQNNGV. The V end lost 5 bases, the J end lost 0 bases, and 10 bases lay between the germline ends. This CDR3 has 14 residues. The DNA for the CDR3 is TGTGCCAGCAGCCCAACAGGGTTGAACACTGAAGCTTTCTTT. Translation gives CASSPTGLNTEAFF.

V gene TRBV5-6 combines with J gene TRBJ2-5, with D possibly being TRBD2 (5 bases). CDR3 length: 14 residues. CDR1 and CDR2 from the germline V gene are SGHDT and YYEEEE. V lost 1 base and J lost 4, with 11 bases in between. CDR3: CASSLLFGGETQYF. The CDR3 DNA reads as TGTGCCAGCAGCTTGCTCTTCGGAGGAGAGACCCAGTACTTC.

The CDR3 DNA is TGTGCCAGCAGGGACAGGGGGCTGAACACTGAAGCTTTCTTT. It specifies CASRDRGLNTEAFF. The gene calls are TRBV27 and TRBJ1-1; TRBD1 matches 11 bases. J lost 0 bases, V lost 6 bases, and 0 bases had no gene match. The CDR3 has 14 residues. Germline V gives CDR1 MNHEY, CDR2 SMNVEV (reference sequence).

The sample holds a few counts of this clone. The chain links TRBV6-5 to TRBJ1-4; D is unresolved. This CDR3 spans 14 amino acids. CDR1 and CDR2 (germline): MNHEY, SVGAGI. V was cut by 8 bases and J by 8 bases, with 18 bases left in between. The CDR3 loop reads CASGEPTSSEKLFF. CDR3 nucleotide sequence: TGTGCCAGCGGAGAACCTACCTCGTCGGAAAAACTGTTTTTT.

The gene calls are TRBV5-1 and TRBJ2-5, with 8 positions matching TRBD2. Germline CDR1 SGHRS, CDR2 YFSETQ. After removal of 4 bases from V and 6 bases from J, the junction contained 8 bases not matched to a gene. The CDR3 runs 14 residues. The CDR3 DNA reads as TGCGCCAGCAGCCAAGCGGGGGCGGGGAAGACCCAGTACTTC. Residues: CASSQAGAGKTQYF.

The genes are TRBV5-1 and TRBJ2-3; D is tentatively TRBD1 or TRBD2 (5 bases each). V was clipped by 5 bases and J by 0 bases, with 13 bases between them. This CDR3 spans 15 amino acids. Germline CDR1 SGHRS, CDR2 YFSETQ. In nucleotides, the CDR3 is TGCGCCAGCAGGGACCCCCGGGACAGCACAGATACGCAGTATTTT. Translated, it gives CASRDPRDSTDTQYF.

The DNA of the CDR3 is TGTGCCAGTGCTGGACGAAGTTCAACTAATGAAAAACTGTTTTTT. This codes for CASAGRSSTNEKLFF. The chain is built from TRBV19 and TRBJ1-4, with D hard to call. The V and J ends lost 8 bases and 0 bases respectively, with 13 bases between them. CDR1 is LNHDA, CDR2 SQIVND, per germline (reference sequence). This CDR3 has 15 amino acids. Drawing the rest from reference TRBV19 and TRBJ1-4, the complete variable domain is DGGITQSPKYLFRKEGQNVTLSCEQNLNHDAMYWYRQDPGQGLRLIYYSQIVNDFQKGDIAEGYSVSREKKESFPLTVTSAQKNPTAFYLCASAGRSSTNEKLFFGSGTQLSVL.